A single sample gave rise to the 2 T cell receptor beta chains below, sequenced in a study of cytomegalovirus exposure and HLA in healthy donors. Amplification used 60 Vbeta primers and 13 Jbeta primers. Assay: immunoSEQ multiplex PCR; the TCRdb copy retains only in-frame clones and omits some. Of 200,000 to 300,000 clones in the sample, 82% were seen once. The specimen sequenced was PBMCs. The receptors derive from a woman in her thirties or forties in good health and CMV-seropositive.

The chain combines TRBV4-3 with TRBJ2-3; TRBD2 agrees at 8 bases. This CDR3 has 17 amino acids. The V gene end was trimmed by 2 bases and the J gene end by 4 bases; junction bases not matched to a gene: 11. Per the germline V gene, CDR1 is LGHNA and CDR2 is YSLEER. The CDR3 DNA follows: TGCGCCAGCAGCCAAAACTACGTGAGCGGGGGCCCAGATACGCAGTATTTT. Its protein is CASSQNYVSGGPDTQYF.

This chain connects TRBV20-1 to TRBJ2-7; D not resolved. The germline V and J ends were trimmed by 2 bases and 3 bases, with 5 bases remaining between them. Germline V lookup: CDR1 DFQATT, CDR2 SNEGSKA (reference sequence). The CDR3 is made up of 11 amino acids. The CDR3 sequence: CSARRSYEQYF. DNA of the CDR3: TGCAGTGCTAGAAGGAGCTACGAGCAGTACTTC.